The clone carrying this T cell receptor beta chain was recorded many times. Its specificity is unknown. This sample was included in a study of T cells in Graves' hyperthyroidism and ophthalmopathy. V was pared by 5 bases and J by 3 bases, with 7 bases of the junction left unmatched. The germline CDR1 and CDR2 sequences are DFQATT and SNEGSKA (reference sequence). The CDR3 is 13 residues long. Study conclusions and caveats: Classification by a 13 V-J model distinguished ophthalmopathy from stable hyperthyroidism.

Researchers took RNA transcripts and amplified the TCR beta CDR3 regions from them. Carried out on the TCR CDR3, a first-round RT-PCR used the HTBI primer set. TCRdb re-derived calls from the multiplex PCR reads in MiXCR, one entry per CDR3 protein. The data show around 760,000 distinct CDR3 sequences, 35% seen once. The sequence was obtained from a woman aged 40-49 years with Graves' hyperthyroidism. Sequences were obtained from blood. The chain combines TRBV20-1 with TRBJ2-7, with 7 bases aligning to TRBD2. Here the CDR3 DNA reads TGCAGTGCTCGGGGGGTGGGCCACTACGAGCAGTACTTC. Encoded protein: CSARGVGHYEQYF.